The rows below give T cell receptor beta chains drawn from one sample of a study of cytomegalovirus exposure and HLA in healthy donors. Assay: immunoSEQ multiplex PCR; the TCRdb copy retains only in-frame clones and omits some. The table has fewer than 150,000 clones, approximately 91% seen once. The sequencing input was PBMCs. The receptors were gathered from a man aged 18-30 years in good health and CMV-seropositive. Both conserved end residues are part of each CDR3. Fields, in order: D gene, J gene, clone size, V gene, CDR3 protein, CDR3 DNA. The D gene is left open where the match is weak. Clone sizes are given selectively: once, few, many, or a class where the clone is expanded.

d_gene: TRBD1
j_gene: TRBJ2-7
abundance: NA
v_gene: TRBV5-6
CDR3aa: CASSLWPPGGEQYF
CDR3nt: TGTGCCAGCAGCTTGTGGCCCCCAGGGGGCGAGCAGTACTTC

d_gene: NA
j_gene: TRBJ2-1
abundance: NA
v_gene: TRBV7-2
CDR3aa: CASSLRSVSSYNEQFF
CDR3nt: TGTGCCAGCAGCTTACGTTCAGTGTCCTCCTACAATGAGCAGTTCTTC

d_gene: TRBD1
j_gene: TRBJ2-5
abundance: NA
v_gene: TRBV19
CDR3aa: CASKSGTGTETQYF
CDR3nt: TGTGCCAGTAAGTCCGGGACAGGGACAGAGACCCAGTACTTC

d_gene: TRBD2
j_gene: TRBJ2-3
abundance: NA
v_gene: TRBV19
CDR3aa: CASSIGASGGTHTDTQYF
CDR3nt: TGTGCCAGTAGTATAGGGGCTAGCGGGGGGACTCACACAGATACGCAGTATTTT

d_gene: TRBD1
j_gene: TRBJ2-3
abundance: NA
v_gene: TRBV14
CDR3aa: CASSEDRLISGTDTQYF
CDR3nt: TGTGCCAGCAGCGAGGACAGGCTGATCAGCGGAACAGATACGCAGTATTTT

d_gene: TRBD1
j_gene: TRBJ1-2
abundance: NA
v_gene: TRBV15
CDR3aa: CATSRGEGTAYGYTF
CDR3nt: TGTGCCACCAGCAGAGGGGAAGGGACAGCTTATGGCTACACCTTC

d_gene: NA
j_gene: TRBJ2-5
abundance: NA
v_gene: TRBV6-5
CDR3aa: CASRNRVRETQYF
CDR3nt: TGTGCCAGCAGGAACAGGGTGAGAGAGACCCAGTACTTC

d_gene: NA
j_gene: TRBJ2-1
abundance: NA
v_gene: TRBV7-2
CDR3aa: CASSLEAENEQFF
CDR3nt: TGTGCCAGCAGCTTAGAGGCGGAGAATGAGCAGTTCTTC

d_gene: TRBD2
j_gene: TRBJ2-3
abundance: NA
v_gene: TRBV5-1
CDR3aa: CASSLGLVAGGQNTDTQYF
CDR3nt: TGCGCCAGCAGCTTGGGGTTGGTAGCGGGGGGACAAAACACAGATACGCAGTATTTT

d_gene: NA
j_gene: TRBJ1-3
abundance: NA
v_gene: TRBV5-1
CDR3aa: CASRLGRENTIYF
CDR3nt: TGCGCCAGCCGGCTGGGCAGGGAAAACACCATATATTTT

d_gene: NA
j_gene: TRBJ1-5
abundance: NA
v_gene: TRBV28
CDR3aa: CASSFFAGRGNQPQHF
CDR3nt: TGTGCCAGCAGTTTTTTTGCGGGGCGAGGAAATCAGCCCCAGCATTTT

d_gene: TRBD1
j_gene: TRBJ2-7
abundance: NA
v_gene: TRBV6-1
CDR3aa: CAIRKRTGYYEQYF
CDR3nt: TGTGCCATCCGAAAAAGGACAGGATACTACGAGCAGTACTTC

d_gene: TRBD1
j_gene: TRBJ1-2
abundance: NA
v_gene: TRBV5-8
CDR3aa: CASSLPGQIERFYGYTF
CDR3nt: TGTGCCAGCAGCCTGCCGGGACAGATTGAACGTTTCTATGGCTACACCTTC

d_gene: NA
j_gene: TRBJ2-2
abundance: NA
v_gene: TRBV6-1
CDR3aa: CASKTDYNTGELFF
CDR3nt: TGTGCCAGCAAAACGGACTATAACACCGGGGAGCTGTTTTTT

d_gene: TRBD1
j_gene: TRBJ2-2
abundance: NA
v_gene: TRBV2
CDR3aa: CASSADRPYTGELFF
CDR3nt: TGTGCCAGCAGTGCGGACAGGCCCTACACCGGGGAGCTGTTTTTT

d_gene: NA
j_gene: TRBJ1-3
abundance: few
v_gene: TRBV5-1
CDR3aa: CASSSRGGLGNTIYF
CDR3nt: TGCGCCAGCAGCTCACGTGGAGGGCTGGGAAACACCATATATTTT

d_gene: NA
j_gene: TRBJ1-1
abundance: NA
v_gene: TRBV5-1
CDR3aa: CASKDMNGGEAFF
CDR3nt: TGCGCCAGCAAAGATATGAACGGAGGGGAAGCTTTCTTT

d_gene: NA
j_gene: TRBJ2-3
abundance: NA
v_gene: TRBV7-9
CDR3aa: CASSSVTDTQYF
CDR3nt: TGTGCCAGCAGCTCCGTGACAGATACGCAGTATTTT

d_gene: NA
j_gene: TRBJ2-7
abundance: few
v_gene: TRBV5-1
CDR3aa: CASSLDRSYEQYF
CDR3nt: TGCGCCAGCAGCTTGGACAGGTCCTACGAGCAGTACTTC

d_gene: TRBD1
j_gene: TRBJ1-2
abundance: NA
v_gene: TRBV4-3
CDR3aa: CASSPKGWTGGGYTF
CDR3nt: TGCGCCAGCAGCCCAAAAGGGTGGACAGGGGGTGGCTACACCTTC

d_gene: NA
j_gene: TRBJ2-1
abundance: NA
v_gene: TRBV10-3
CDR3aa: CAISELGDEQFF
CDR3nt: TGTGCCATCAGTGAGTTGGGAGATGAGCAGTTCTTC

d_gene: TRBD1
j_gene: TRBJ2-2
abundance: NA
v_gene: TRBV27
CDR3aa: CASSLSLGTAANTGELFF
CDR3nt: TGTGCCAGCAGTTTATCTCTTGGGACAGCCGCGAACACCGGGGAGCTGTTTTTT

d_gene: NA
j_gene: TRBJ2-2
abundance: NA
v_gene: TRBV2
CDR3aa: CASPRGTNTGELFF
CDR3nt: TGTGCCAGCCCTCGGGGGACGAACACCGGGGAGCTGTTTTTT

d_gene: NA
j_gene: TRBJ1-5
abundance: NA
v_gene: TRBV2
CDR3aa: CASSPGHPSNQPQHF
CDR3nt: TGTGCCAGCAGTCCGGGACACCCCTCCAATCAGCCCCAGCATTTT

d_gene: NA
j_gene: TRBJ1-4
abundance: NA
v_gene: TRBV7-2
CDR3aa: CASSSNGEKLFF
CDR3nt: TGTGCCAGCAGCTCAAACGGGGAAAAACTGTTTTTT

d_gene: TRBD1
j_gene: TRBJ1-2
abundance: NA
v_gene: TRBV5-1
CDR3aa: CASSFGDRDYYTF
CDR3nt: TGCGCCAGCAGCTTTGGGGACAGGGACTACTACACCTTC

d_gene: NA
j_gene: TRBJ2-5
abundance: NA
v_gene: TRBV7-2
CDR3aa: CASSLVGARETQYF
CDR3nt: TGTGCCAGCAGCTTAGTGGGTGCGCGGGAGACCCAGTACTTC

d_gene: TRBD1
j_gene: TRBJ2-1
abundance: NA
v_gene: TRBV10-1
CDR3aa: CASSDRGQGAPYNEQFF
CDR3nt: TGCGCCAGCAGTGACCGTGGACAGGGGGCACCCTACAATGAGCAGTTCTTC

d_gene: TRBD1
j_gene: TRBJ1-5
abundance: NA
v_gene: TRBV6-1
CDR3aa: CASNRDRGNQPQHF
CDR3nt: TGTGCCAGCAACCGGGACAGGGGCAATCAGCCCCAGCATTTT